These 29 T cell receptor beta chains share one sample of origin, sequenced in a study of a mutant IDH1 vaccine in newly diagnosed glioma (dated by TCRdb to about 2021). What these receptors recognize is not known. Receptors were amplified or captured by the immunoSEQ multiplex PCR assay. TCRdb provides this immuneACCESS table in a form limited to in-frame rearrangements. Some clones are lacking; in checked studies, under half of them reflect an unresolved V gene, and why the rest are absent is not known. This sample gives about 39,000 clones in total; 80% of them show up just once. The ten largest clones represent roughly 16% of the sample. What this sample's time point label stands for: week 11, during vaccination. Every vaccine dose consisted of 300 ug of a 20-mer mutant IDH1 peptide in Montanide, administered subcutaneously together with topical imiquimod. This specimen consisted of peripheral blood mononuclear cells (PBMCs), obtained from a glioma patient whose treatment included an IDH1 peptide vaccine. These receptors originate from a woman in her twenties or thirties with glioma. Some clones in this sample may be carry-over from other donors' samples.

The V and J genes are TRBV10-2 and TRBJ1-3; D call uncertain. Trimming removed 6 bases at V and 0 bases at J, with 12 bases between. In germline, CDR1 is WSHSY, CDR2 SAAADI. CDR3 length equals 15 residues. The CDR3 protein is CASRDGRLSGNTIYF. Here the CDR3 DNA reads TGCGCCAGCAGGGATGGACGTCTCTCTGGAAACACCATATATTTT.

The CDR3 bases are TGTGCCAGCAGTTATTTGACAGGGGGAAATCACGAGCAGTACTTC. Amino acid sequence: CASSYLTGGNHEQYF. The rearrangement links TRBV6-5 to TRBJ2-7, with TRBD1 identical over 9 bases. CDR3 size: 15 residues. Trimming cost V 3 bases and J 5 bases; bases outside gene matches: 8. Germline values: CDR1 MNHEY, CDR2 SVGAGI.

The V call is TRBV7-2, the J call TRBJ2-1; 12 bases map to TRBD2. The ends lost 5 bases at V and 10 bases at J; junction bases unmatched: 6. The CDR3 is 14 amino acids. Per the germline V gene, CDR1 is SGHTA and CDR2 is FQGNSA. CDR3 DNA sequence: TGTGCCAGCAGCACCCGGACTAGCGGGACCGAGCAGTTCTTC. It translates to CASSTRTSGTEQFF.

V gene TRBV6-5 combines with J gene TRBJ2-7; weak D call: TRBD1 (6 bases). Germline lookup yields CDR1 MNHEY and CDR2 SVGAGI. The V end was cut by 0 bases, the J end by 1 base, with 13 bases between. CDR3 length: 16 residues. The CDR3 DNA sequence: TGTGCCAGCAGTTACTCGTTCCGGGACAAGTCCTACGAGCAGTACTTC. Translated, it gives CASSYSFRDKSYEQYF.

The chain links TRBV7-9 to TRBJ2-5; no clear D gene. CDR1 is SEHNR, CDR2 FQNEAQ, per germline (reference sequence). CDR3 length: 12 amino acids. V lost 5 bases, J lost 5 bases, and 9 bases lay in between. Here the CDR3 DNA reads TGTGCCAGCAGCCAGGATCAGGAGACCCAGTACTTC. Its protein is CASSQDQETQYF.

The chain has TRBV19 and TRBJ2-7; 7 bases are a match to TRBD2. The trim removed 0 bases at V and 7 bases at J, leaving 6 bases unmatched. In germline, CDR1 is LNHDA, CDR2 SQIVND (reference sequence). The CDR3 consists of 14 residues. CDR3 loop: CASSIDLRAGEQYF. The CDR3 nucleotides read TGTGCCAGTAGTATAGATCTAAGAGCGGGGGAGCAGTACTTC.

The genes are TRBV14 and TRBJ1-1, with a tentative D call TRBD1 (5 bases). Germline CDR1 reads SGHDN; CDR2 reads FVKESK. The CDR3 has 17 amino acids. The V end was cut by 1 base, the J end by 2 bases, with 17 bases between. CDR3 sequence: CASSQVTRGVRNTEAFF. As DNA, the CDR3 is TGTGCCAGCAGCCAAGTAACCCGAGGGGTTCGAAACACTGAAGCTTTCTTT.

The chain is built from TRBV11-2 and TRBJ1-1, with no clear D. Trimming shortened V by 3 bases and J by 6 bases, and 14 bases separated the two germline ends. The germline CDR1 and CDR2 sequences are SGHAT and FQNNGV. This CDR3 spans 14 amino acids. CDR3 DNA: TGTGCCAGCAGCTTGGCAGGACCCCTTCCTGAAGCTTTCTTT. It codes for CASSLAGPLPEAFF.

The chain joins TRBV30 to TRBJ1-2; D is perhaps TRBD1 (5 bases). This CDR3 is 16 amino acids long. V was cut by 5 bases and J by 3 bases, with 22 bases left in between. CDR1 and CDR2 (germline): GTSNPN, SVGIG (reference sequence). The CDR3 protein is CAWSSTRDGFHYGYTF. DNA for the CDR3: TGTGCCTGGTCCTCTACCCGGGACGGGTTTCACTATGGCTACACCTTC.

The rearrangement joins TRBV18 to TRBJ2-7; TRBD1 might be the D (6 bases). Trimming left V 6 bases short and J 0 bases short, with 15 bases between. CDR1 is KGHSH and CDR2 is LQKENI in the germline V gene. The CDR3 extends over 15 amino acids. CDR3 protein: CASSPDRSGSYEQYF. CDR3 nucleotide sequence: TGTGCCAGCTCCCCGGACAGAAGCGGCTCCTACGAGCAGTACTTC.

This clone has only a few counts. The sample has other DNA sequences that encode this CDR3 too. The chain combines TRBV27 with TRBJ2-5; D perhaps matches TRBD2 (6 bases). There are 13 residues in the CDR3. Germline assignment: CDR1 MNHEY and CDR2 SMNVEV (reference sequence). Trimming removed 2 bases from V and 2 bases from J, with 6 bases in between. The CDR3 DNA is TGTGCCAGCAGTTTAGGGACTCAAGAGACCCAGTACTTC. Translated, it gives CASSLGTQETQYF.

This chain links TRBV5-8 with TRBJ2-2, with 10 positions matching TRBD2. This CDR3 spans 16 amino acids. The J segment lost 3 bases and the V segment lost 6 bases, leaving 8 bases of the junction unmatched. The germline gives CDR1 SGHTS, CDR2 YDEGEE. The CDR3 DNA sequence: TGTGCCAGCACCATCGGGACTAGCGCTTACACCGGGGAGCTGTTTTTT. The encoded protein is CASTIGTSAYTGELFF.

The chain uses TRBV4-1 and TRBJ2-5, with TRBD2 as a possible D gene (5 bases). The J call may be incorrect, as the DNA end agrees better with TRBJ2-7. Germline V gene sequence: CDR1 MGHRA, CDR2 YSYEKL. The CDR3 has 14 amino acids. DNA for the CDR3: TGCGCCAGCAGCCAAGTATCTGGCGGGTACGAGCAGTACTTC. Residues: CASSQVSGGYEQYF.

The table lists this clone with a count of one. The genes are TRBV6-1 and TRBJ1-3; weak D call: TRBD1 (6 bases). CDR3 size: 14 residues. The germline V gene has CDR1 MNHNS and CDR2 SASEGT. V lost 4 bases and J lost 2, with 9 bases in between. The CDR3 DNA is TGTGCCAGCAGTGCAAGGGGGACTGGAAACACCATATATTTT. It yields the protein CASSARGTGNTIYF.

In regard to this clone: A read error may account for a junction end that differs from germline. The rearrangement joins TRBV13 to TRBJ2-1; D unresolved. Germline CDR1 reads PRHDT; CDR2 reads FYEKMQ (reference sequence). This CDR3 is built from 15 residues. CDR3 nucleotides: TGTGCCAGCGCTCTCTTTTTATTGGGCGAAGGTGAGCGGTTCTTC. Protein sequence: CASALFLLGEGERFF.

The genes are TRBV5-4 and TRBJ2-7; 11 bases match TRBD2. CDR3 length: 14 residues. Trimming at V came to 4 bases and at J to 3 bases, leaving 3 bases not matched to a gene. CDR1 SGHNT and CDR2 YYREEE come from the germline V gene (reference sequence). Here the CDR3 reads CASSPGLAGYEQYF. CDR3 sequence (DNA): TGTGCCAGCAGCCCAGGACTAGCGGGCTACGAGCAGTACTTC.

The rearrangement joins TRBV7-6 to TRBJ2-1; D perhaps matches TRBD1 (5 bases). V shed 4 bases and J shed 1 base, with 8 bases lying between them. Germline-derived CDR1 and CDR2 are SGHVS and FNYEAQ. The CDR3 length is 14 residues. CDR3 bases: TGTGCCAGCAGCTCTGGGGCGTCCTACAATGAGCAGTTCTTC. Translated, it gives CASSSGASYNEQFF.

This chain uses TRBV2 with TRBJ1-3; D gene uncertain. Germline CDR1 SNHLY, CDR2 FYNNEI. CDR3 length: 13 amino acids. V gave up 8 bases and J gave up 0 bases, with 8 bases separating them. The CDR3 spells CASLRSSGNTIYF. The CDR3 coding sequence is TGTGCCAGCCTCAGGAGCTCTGGAAACACCATATATTTT.

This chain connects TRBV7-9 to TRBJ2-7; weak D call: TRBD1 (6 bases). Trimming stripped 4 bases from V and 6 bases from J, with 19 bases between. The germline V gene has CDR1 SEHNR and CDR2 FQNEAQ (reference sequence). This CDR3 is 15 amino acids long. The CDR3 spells CASSSGQGRQVEQYF. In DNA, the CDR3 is TGTGCCAGCAGCTCCGGCCAGGGGCGCCAGGTCGAGCAGTACTTC.

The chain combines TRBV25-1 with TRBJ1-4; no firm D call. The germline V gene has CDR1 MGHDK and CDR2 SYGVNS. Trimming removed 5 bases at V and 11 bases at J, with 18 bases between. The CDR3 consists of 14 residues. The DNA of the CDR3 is TGTGCCAGCAGTTTTTCATCGGAAACCGGTAAACTGTTTTTT. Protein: CASSFSSETGKLFF.

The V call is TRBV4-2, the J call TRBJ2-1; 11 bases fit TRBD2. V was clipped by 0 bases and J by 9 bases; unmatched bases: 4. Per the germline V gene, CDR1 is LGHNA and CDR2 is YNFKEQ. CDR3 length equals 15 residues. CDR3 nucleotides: TGTGCCAGCAGCCAAGAATGGGGACTAGCGGTTGAGCAGTTCTTC. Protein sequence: CASSQEWGLAVEQFF.

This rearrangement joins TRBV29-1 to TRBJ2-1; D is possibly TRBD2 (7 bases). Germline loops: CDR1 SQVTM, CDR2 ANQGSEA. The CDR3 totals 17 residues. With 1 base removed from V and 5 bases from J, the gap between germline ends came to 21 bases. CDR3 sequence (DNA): TGCAGCGTTGAAGTCCCTAGGGGGGGCGGGAGAGACAATGAGCAGTTCTTC. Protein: CSVEVPRGGGRDNEQFF.

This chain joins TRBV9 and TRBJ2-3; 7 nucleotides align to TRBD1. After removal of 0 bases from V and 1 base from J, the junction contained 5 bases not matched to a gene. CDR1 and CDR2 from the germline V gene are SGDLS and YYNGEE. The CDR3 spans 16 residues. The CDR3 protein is CASSVGNRGGTDTQYF. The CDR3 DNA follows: TGTGCCAGCAGCGTAGGTAACAGGGGCGGCACAGATACGCAGTATTTT. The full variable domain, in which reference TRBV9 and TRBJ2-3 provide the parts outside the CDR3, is DSGVTQTPKHLITATGQRVTLRCSPRSGDLSVYWYQQSLDQGLQFLIQYYNGEERAKGNILERFSAQQFPDLHSELNLSSLELGDSALYFCASSVGNRGGTDTQYFGPGTRLTVL.

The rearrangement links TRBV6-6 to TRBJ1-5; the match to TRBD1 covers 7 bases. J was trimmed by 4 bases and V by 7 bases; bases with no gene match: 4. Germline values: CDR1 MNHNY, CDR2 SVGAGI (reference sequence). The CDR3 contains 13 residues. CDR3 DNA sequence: TGTGCCAGCACCGACAGGGAGAATCAGCCCCAGCATTTT. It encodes CASTDRENQPQHF.

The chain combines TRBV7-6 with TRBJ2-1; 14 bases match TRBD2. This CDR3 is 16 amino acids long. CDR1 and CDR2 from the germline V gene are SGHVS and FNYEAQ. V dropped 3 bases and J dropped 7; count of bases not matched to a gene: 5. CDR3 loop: CASSLGTSGSWNEQFF. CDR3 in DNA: TGTGCCAGCAGCTTGGGGACTAGCGGGAGTTGGAATGAGCAGTTCTTC.

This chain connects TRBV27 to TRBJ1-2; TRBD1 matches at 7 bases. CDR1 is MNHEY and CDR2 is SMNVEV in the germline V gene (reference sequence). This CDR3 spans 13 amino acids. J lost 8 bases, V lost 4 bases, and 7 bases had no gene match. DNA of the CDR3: TGTGCCAGCAGTTACAGGGGCGCTCAGGGCTACACCTTC. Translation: CASSYRGAQGYTF.

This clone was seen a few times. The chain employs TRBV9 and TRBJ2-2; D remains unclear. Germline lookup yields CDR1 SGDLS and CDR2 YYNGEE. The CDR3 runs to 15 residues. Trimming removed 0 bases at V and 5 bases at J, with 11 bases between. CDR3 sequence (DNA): TGTGCCAGCAGCGTAGAGGCAGGCCAGACCGGGGAGCTGTTTTTT. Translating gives CASSVEAGQTGELFF.

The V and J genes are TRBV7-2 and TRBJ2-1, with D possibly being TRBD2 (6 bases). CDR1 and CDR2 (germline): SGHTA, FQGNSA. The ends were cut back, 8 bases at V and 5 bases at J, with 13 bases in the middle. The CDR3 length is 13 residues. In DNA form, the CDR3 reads TGTGCCAGCTGGACGGGACTTGACAATGAGCAGTTCTTC. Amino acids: CASWTGLDNEQFF.

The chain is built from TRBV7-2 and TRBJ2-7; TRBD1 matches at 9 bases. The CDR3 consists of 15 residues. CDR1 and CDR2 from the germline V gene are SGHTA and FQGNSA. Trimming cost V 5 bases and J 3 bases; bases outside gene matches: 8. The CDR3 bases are TGTGCCAGCAGCCCGGGACAGGGTCTAGGCTACGAGCAGTACTTC. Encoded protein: CASSPGQGLGYEQYF.